These T cell receptor beta chains were read from a single sample in a study of blood T cell repertoires in COVID-19. Assay used: immunoSEQ multiplex PCR; TCRdb lists only in-frame clones, some missing. Of under 150,000 clones in the sample, about 87% were seen once. The sequencing sample was made of PBMCs or T cells enriched from blood (not recorded which). These receptors came from a man in his forties or fifties in a cohort exposed to, infected with or recovered from COVID-19 (not recorded which). Each CDR3 is given with its conserved first and last residue. A D gene is named only where the DNA matches it firmly.

v_call,d_call,j_call,cdr3_nt,cdr3_aa
TRBV5-6,-,TRBJ1-5,TGTGCCAGCAGCTTGGAGGCCAGGTCGAATCAGCCCCAGCATTTT,CASSLEARSNQPQHF
TRBV7-9,TRBD1,TRBJ2-7,TGTGCCAGCACCTCGAGGGACAGAAGTTACGAGCAGTACTTC,CASTSRDRSYEQYF
TRBV28,-,TRBJ2-7,TGTGCCAGCGGGTTGGCGGGACCCTACGAGCAGTACTTC,CASGLAGPYEQYF
TRBV3-1/TRBV3-2,-,TRBJ1-5,TGTGCCAGCAGCCAAGGTTGGAGGAATCAGCCCCAGCATTTT,CASSQGWRNQPQHF
TRBV9,TRBD2,TRBJ2-5,TGTGCCAGCAGCGTTAGCGGGGGGGCAGAGACCCAGTACTTC,CASSVSGGAETQYF
TRBV6-5,-,TRBJ1-2,TGTGCCAGCAGTTACTCCCTCGACTCGGCACCCGAGGGCACCTTC,CASSYSLDSAPEGTF
TRBV7-2,-,TRBJ2-5,TGTGCCAGCAGCTTGGCCTCCGGGACTCAAGAGACCCAGTACTTC,CASSLASGTQETQYF
TRBV11-2,-,TRBJ1-5,TGTGCCAGCAGCTTAGAAGGGGCATCGGGTCAGCCCCAGCATTTT,CASSLEGASGQPQHF
TRBV2,TRBD1,TRBJ2-7,TGTGCCAGCCGAAAGACAGGGTCTTACGAGCAGTACTTC,CASRKTGSYEQYF
TRBV27,-,TRBJ1-6,TGTGCCAGCACTCTTGGTACAAATTCACCCCTCCACTTT,CASTLGTNSPLHF
TRBV29-1,-,TRBJ1-2,TGCAGCGTTTCAGGACACAAAACTTATGGCTACACCTTC,CSVSGHKTYGYTF
TRBV27,-,TRBJ2-3,TGTGCCAGCAGTTCGCGATTCACAGATACGCAGTATTTT,CASSSRFTDTQYF
TRBV6-5,-,TRBJ2-7,TGTGCCAGCAGGGGCCTGGGCTTGGCAGCCTACGAGCAGTACTTC,CASRGLGLAAYEQYF